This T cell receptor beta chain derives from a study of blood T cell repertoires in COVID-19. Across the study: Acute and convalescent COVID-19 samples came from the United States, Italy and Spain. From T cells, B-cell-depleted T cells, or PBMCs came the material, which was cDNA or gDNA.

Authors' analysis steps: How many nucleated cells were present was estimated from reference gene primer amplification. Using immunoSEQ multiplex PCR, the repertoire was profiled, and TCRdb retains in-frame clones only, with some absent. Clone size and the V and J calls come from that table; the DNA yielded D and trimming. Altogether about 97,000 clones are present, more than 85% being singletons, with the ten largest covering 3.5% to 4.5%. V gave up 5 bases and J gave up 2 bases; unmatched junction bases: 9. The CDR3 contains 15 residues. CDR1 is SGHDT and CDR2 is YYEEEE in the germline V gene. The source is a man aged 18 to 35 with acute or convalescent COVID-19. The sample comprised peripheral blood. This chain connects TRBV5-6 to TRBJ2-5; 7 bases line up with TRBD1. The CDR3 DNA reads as TGTGCCAGCAGTTTTCCCGGGACAGAGCAAGAGACCCAGTACTTC. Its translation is CASSFPGTEQETQYF.